This record concerns one TCR beta chain sequence. The antigen is not known. Using immunoSEQ multiplex PCR, the repertoire was profiled, and TCRdb retains in-frame clones only, with some absent. The sample includes 95,000 to 110,000 clones, roughly 80% of them seen just once. CDR1 is SGHTA, CDR2 FQGNSA, per germline. The CDR3 covers 13 residues. V gave up 6 bases and J gave up 5 bases, with 11 bases separating them. The data belong to a study of T cell clones after liver transplantation. Across the whole study: A pre-transplant mixed lymphocyte reaction with TCRbeta sequencing defined graft-donor-reactive clones followed in post-transplant blood.

Overall study results and limits: Circulating graft-donor-reactive CD4 TCRbeta sequences fell significantly post-transplant in most of the 8 subjects.

J is TRBJ1-3 and V is TRBV7-2; possible D gene TRBD1, 5 bases. This TCR was recovered from a human patient who received a liver transplant. Some T cells here may be from the graft donor. The specimen was CD4+ T cells from blood, collected 47 months after liver transplant. This CDR3 is CASRQGGRNTIYF. In DNA form, the CDR3 reads TGTGCCAGCAGGCAGGGTGGTAGAAACACCATATATTTT.